The 10 T cell receptor beta chains listed next were all sequenced from one sample in a study of T-cell reconstitution after alpha-beta-depleted transplantation in children. It was with unique molecular identifiers that the TCRbeta library was prepared. TCRdb reprocessed the PCR reads via MiXCR and lists one record per CDR3 protein. The data show around 700,000 distinct CDR3 sequences, around 13% seen once. Sequenced material: PBMCs, taken before TCRalphabeta/CD19-depleted stem cell transplant. The receptors come from a girl aged 2 to 10 with congenital amegakaryocytic thrombocytopenia, due to receive a stem cell transplant.

This clonotype was seen ten or more times. This chain joins TRBV5-1 and TRBJ2-6; D gene unclear. The CDR3 runs 16 residues. Germline V gene lookup returns CDR1 SGHRS and CDR2 YFSETQ. Trimming took off 1 base at V and 0 bases at J, with 8 bases between the two ends. CDR3 DNA: TGCGCCAGCAGCTTGCCGTTAACCTCTGGGGCCAACGTCCTGACTTTC. This encodes CASSLPLTSGANVLTF.

This clonotype was observed at least ten times. This CDR3 reads CASSLYPQTSGSNEQFF. DNA of the CDR3: TGCGCCAGCAGCTTGTATCCCCAGACTAGCGGAAGCAATGAGCAGTTCTTC. The chain is built from TRBV5-1 and TRBJ2-1; 9 nucleotides match TRBD2. With 1 base clipped from V and 6 bases from J, the junction kept 11 bases outside the gene matches. Germline V CDR1 and CDR2: SGHRS, YFSETQ. The CDR3 consists of 17 residues.

This clonotype was seen a few times. The CDR3 nucleotides are TGCAGTGCTGGGGGACTAGCTGCTAATGAGCAGTTCTTC. This codes for CSAGGLAANEQFF. The V and J genes are TRBV20-1 and TRBJ2-1; 9 bases line up with TRBD2. V dropped 5 bases and J dropped 7; count of bases not matched to a gene: 6. The length of the CDR3 is 13 residues. CDR1 is DFQATT, CDR2 SNEGSKA, per germline (reference sequence).

This clonotype was picked up a small number of times. This chain connects TRBV7-9 to TRBJ2-3; perhaps TRBD2 as D (6 bases). Per the germline V gene, CDR1 is SEHNR and CDR2 is FQNEAQ (reference sequence). There are 16 residues in the CDR3. The V end lost 5 bases, the J end lost 0 bases, and 15 bases lay between the germline ends. As DNA, the CDR3 is TGTGCCAGCAGCGTGTGGCTAGCGCAGAGCACAGATACGCAGTATTTT. Protein product: CASSVWLAQSTDTQYF.

This chain links TRBV20-1 with TRBJ1-1; D is unresolved. The CDR3 contains 12 residues. The germline gives CDR1 DFQATT, CDR2 SNEGSKA (reference sequence). The germline V and J ends were trimmed by 3 bases and 8 bases, with 13 bases remaining between them. CDR3 nucleotides: TGCAGTGCTAGTTCCCGGCCAGCAGAAGCTTTCTTT. It codes for CSASSRPAEAFF.

This clonotype was seen at least ten times. This chain links TRBV5-1 with TRBJ2-1, with TRBD2 matching 11 bases. With 4 bases clipped from V and 3 bases from J, the junction kept 6 bases outside the gene matches. The CDR3 has 16 amino acids. Per germline, CDR1 SGHRS and CDR2 YFSETQ. The CDR3 is CASSPLAGGRYNEQFF. As DNA, the CDR3 is TGCGCCAGCAGCCCTCTAGCGGGAGGACGCTACAATGAGCAGTTCTTC.

This chain uses TRBV9 with TRBJ2-3, with D tentatively TRBD1 or TRBD2 (5 bases each). CDR1 SGDLS and CDR2 YYNGEE come from the germline V gene. The CDR3 contains 15 residues. Trimming removed 3 bases at V and 2 bases at J, with 13 bases between. CDR3 DNA sequence: TGTGCCAGCAGCGCCTATGAAGGGACCACAGATACGCAGTATTTT. Its protein is CASSAYEGTTDTQYF.

This clonotype was seen ten or more times. Here the CDR3 reads CSIWTSGPSYEQYF. In nucleotides, the CDR3 is TGCAGCATTTGGACTAGCGGCCCTTCCTACGAGCAGTACTTC. V is TRBV29-1 and J is TRBJ2-7; 10 bases align to TRBD2. After removal of 8 bases from V and 1 base from J, the junction contained 8 bases not matched to a gene. Germline CDR1 and CDR2: SQVTM and ANQGSEA. This CDR3 contains 14 residues.

This clonotype has a handful of counts. V usage is TRBV4-1 and J usage is TRBJ1-1, with D possibly TRBD1 on 6 matching bases. Germline CDR1 and CDR2: MGHRA and YSYEKL. There are 16 residues in the CDR3. V lost 0 bases and J lost 4, with 15 bases in between. This CDR3 reads CASSQDLTRGSTEAFF. CDR3 nucleotides: TGCGCCAGCAGCCAAGATCTGACCAGGGGAAGCACTGAAGCTTTCTTT.

To note about this clonotype: A single base separates this from a much larger clone, so it may be a read error. The chain employs TRBV7-9 and TRBJ2-7; 8 bases line up with TRBD1. Germline CDR1 SEHNR, CDR2 FQNEAQ (reference sequence). The CDR3 extends over 13 amino acids. The CDR3 is CATGTGNTYEHYF. CDR3 in DNA: TGTGCCACCGGGACAGGTAATACCTACGAGCATTACTTC.